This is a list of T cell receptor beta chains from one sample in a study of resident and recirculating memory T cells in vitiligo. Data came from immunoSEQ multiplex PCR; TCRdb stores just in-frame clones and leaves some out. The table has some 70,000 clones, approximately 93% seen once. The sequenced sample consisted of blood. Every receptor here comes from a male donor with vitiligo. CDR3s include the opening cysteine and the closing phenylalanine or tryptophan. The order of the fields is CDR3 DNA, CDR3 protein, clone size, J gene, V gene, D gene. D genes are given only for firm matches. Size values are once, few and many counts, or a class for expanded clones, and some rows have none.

cdr3_nt: TGTGCCAGCAGCCCTCAGGACAGGGGGGGAAACACCATATATTTT; cdr3_aa: CASSPQDRGGNTIYF; clone_size: .; j_call: TRBJ1-3; v_call: TRBV11-2; d_call: TRBD1
cdr3_nt: TGTGCCAGCAGCTTAGTGAGTGGGCATCGAAGCTCTGGAAACACCATATATTTT; cdr3_aa: CASSLVSGHRSSGNTIYF; clone_size: .; j_call: TRBJ1-3; v_call: TRBV7-9; d_call: .
cdr3_nt: TGTGCCTGGAGTTCCAAAGATACGCAGTATTTT; cdr3_aa: CAWSSKDTQYF; clone_size: .; j_call: TRBJ2-3; v_call: TRBV30; d_call: .
cdr3_nt: TGTGCCAGTAGTAGGGACTCTGACAGGGCAGAGACCCAGTACTTC; cdr3_aa: CASSRDSDRAETQYF; clone_size: .; j_call: TRBJ2-5; v_call: TRBV19; d_call: .
cdr3_nt: TGTGCCAGCAGCTTAGTTCCGAGGGAGACCCAGTACTTC; cdr3_aa: CASSLVPRETQYF; clone_size: .; j_call: TRBJ2-5; v_call: TRBV11-1; d_call: .
cdr3_nt: TGTGCCAGCAGCTTACACTGGGGGACAGGAGCTAACTATGGCTACACCTTC; cdr3_aa: CASSLHWGTGANYGYTF; clone_size: .; j_call: TRBJ1-2; v_call: TRBV7-2; d_call: TRBD1
cdr3_nt: TGTGCCAGTGTCCCACAGGGGCTCCAGAACACCGGGGAGCTGTTTTTT; cdr3_aa: CASVPQGLQNTGELFF; clone_size: few; j_call: TRBJ2-2; v_call: TRBV19; d_call: TRBD1
cdr3_nt: TGTGCCAGCTCACCCACGGGACAGCCCTATAGCAATCAGCCCCAGCATTTT; cdr3_aa: CASSPTGQPYSNQPQHF; clone_size: .; j_call: TRBJ1-5; v_call: TRBV18; d_call: TRBD1
cdr3_nt: TGTGCCAGCAGCCTCCGAGGCCCGGCAAAACAGCCCCAGCATTTT; cdr3_aa: CASSLRGPAKQPQHF; clone_size: .; j_call: TRBJ1-5; v_call: TRBV4-2; d_call: .
cdr3_nt: TGTGCCAGCAGTTACTACACCGGGACAGTTGCACAGGGTACGCAGTATTTT; cdr3_aa: CASSYYTGTVAQGTQYF; clone_size: .; j_call: TRBJ2-3; v_call: TRBV27; d_call: TRBD1
cdr3_nt: TGTGCCAGCAGCGTTAAGAGCGGGGTTTCAGATACGCAGTATTTT; cdr3_aa: CASSVKSGVSDTQYF; clone_size: .; j_call: TRBJ2-3; v_call: TRBV9; d_call: TRBD2
cdr3_nt: TGTGCCAGCAGCTCGGGTTATGTCCTTGGTGGCTACACCTTC; cdr3_aa: CASSSGYVLGGYTF; clone_size: .; j_call: TRBJ1-2; v_call: TRBV5-8; d_call: .
cdr3_nt: TGCGCCAGCAGCTCCGGGACTAGCATTTTAGGAGATACGCAGTATTTT; cdr3_aa: CASSSGTSILGDTQYF; clone_size: .; j_call: TRBJ2-3; v_call: TRBV5-1; d_call: TRBD2
cdr3_nt: TGTGCCAGCAGCGACGGGGGTCCTGATACGCAGTATTTT; cdr3_aa: CASSDGGPDTQYF; clone_size: .; j_call: TRBJ2-3; v_call: TRBV9; d_call: .
cdr3_nt: TGCGCCAGCAGCCTTGCGGGACAGGGCTATGGCTACACCTTC; cdr3_aa: CASSLAGQGYGYTF; clone_size: .; j_call: TRBJ1-2; v_call: TRBV4-3; d_call: TRBD1
cdr3_nt: TGTGCCAGCAGAACCGGACAGGGGGGCGCTGGCTACACCTTC; cdr3_aa: CASRTGQGGAGYTF; clone_size: .; j_call: TRBJ1-2; v_call: TRBV2; d_call: TRBD1
cdr3_nt: TGCAGCGTTGCGGGCACGGGACTCTCCCACCCGGCGACCCAGTACTTC; cdr3_aa: CSVAGTGLSHPATQYF; clone_size: .; j_call: TRBJ2-5; v_call: TRBV29-1; d_call: .
cdr3_nt: TGTGCCAGCAGCCAAGAGGAGTCCCGCAATCAGCCCCAGCATTTT; cdr3_aa: CASSQEESRNQPQHF; clone_size: .; j_call: TRBJ1-5; v_call: TRBV4-2; d_call: .
cdr3_nt: TGTGCCAGCAGCCCCCCAGACAGGGACAAACTGTTTTTT; cdr3_aa: CASSPPDRDKLFF; clone_size: .; j_call: TRBJ1-4; v_call: TRBV7-9; d_call: TRBD1
cdr3_nt: TGCAGCGTTGAGGGACAGGGGGGAGTCACCATATATTTT; cdr3_aa: CSVEGQGGVTIYF; clone_size: .; j_call: TRBJ1-3; v_call: TRBV29-1; d_call: TRBD1
cdr3_nt: TGCAGCGTTGAAGCCCCGGGGGGAAGGGGCTATGGCTACACCTTC; cdr3_aa: CSVEAPGGRGYGYTF; clone_size: .; j_call: TRBJ1-2; v_call: TRBV29-1; d_call: .
cdr3_nt: TGTGCCAGCAGCTTAGGTCGCTTCGGGGCTAACTATGGCTACACCTTC; cdr3_aa: CASSLGRFGANYGYTF; clone_size: .; j_call: TRBJ1-2; v_call: TRBV11-2; d_call: .
cdr3_nt: TGTGCCAGCTCACCATTCGACAGGGACGGAAACACCATATATTTT; cdr3_aa: CASSPFDRDGNTIYF; clone_size: .; j_call: TRBJ1-3; v_call: TRBV18; d_call: TRBD1
cdr3_nt: TGTGCCAGCAGCGGGACAGGAAAGGGGTCCAATGAGCAGTTCTTC; cdr3_aa: CASSGTGKGSNEQFF; clone_size: .; j_call: TRBJ2-1; v_call: TRBV7-6; d_call: TRBD1
cdr3_nt: TGTGCCAGCAGCTTAGAACCCGGAGGACAGGGTCCTTACAATGAGCAGTTCTTC; cdr3_aa: CASSLEPGGQGPYNEQFF; clone_size: .; j_call: TRBJ2-1; v_call: TRBV7-9; d_call: TRBD1
cdr3_nt: TGTGCCAGCAGCGTAGAGGTTGCAGGGGCTAACTATGGCTACACCTTC; cdr3_aa: CASSVEVAGANYGYTF; clone_size: .; j_call: TRBJ1-2; v_call: TRBV9; d_call: .
cdr3_nt: TGTGCCAGCAGCTTAGGACAGTGGGGGGTCTACGAGCAGTACTTC; cdr3_aa: CASSLGQWGVYEQYF; clone_size: .; j_call: TRBJ2-7; v_call: TRBV7-9; d_call: .
cdr3_nt: TGCAGCGTTGGGACAGGGATAGACGCGGCTTTCTTT; cdr3_aa: CSVGTGIDAAFF; clone_size: .; j_call: TRBJ1-1; v_call: TRBV29-1; d_call: TRBD1
cdr3_nt: TGTGCCAGCAGCCGAAAGCCGACAGGGGGGATTAATGGCTACACCTTC; cdr3_aa: CASSRKPTGGINGYTF; clone_size: .; j_call: TRBJ1-2; v_call: TRBV11-2; d_call: TRBD1
cdr3_nt: TGTGCCAGCAGCTTGGGATGGACAGGGGGGGCCGGGGAGCTGTTTTTT; cdr3_aa: CASSLGWTGGAGELFF; clone_size: few; j_call: TRBJ2-2; v_call: TRBV5-4; d_call: TRBD1
cdr3_nt: TGCGCCAGCAGCTTGGCCAAGGGAGCAGGGGGCAGGTCACCCCTCCACTTT; cdr3_aa: CASSLAKGAGGRSPLHF; clone_size: .; j_call: TRBJ1-6; v_call: TRBV5-1; d_call: TRBD1
cdr3_nt: TGTGCCAGCAGCTTAGAAGGGAGCTCCTACAATGAGCAGTTCTTC; cdr3_aa: CASSLEGSSYNEQFF; clone_size: .; j_call: TRBJ2-1; v_call: TRBV7-7; d_call: .
cdr3_nt: TGTGCCAGCAGCATTTCCGGGACAGGGAGGTGCTACACCTTC; cdr3_aa: CASSISGTGRCYTF; clone_size: .; j_call: TRBJ1-2; v_call: TRBV21-1; d_call: .
cdr3_nt: TGTGCCAGCAGTGGGACTAGCGGGGGGGCCAGGGAGCAGTTCTTC; cdr3_aa: CASSGTSGGAREQFF; clone_size: .; j_call: TRBJ2-1; v_call: TRBV2; d_call: TRBD2
cdr3_nt: TGCAGCGTGAAACAGAGAGATACGCAGTATTTT; cdr3_aa: CSVKQRDTQYF; clone_size: .; j_call: TRBJ2-3; v_call: TRBV29-1; d_call: .
cdr3_nt: TGTGCCAGCAGTCCTAGTAGTCGGACAGGGACCGGGGAGCTGTTTTTT; cdr3_aa: CASSPSSRTGTGELFF; clone_size: .; j_call: TRBJ2-2; v_call: TRBV27; d_call: TRBD1
cdr3_nt: TGTGCCAGCAGCAAACGATTCACTACCGTGTGGGGGGTTGATCAGCCCCAGCATTTT; cdr3_aa: CASSKRFTTVWGVDQPQHF; clone_size: .; j_call: TRBJ1-5; v_call: TRBV21-1; d_call: .
cdr3_nt: TGTGCCAGCAACGAACATAGCAATCAGCCCCAGCATTTT; cdr3_aa: CASNEHSNQPQHF; clone_size: .; j_call: TRBJ1-5; v_call: TRBV6-1; d_call: .
cdr3_nt: TGCAGTGCTAGTAGACAGGAAGAAGCTTTCTTT; cdr3_aa: CSASRQEEAFF; clone_size: .; j_call: TRBJ1-1; v_call: TRBV20-1; d_call: .
cdr3_nt: TGTGCCAGCTCACCACAGGACAGGGACGAGCAGTACTTC; cdr3_aa: CASSPQDRDEQYF; clone_size: once; j_call: TRBJ2-7; v_call: TRBV18; d_call: TRBD1
cdr3_nt: TGTGCCAGCAGCGCGGACAAAAATCAGCCCCAGCATTTT; cdr3_aa: CASSADKNQPQHF; clone_size: few; j_call: TRBJ1-5; v_call: TRBV7-2; d_call: .